This T cell receptor beta chain comes out of a study of cytomegalovirus exposure and HLA in healthy donors. Primers included in the PCR were 60 Vbeta and 13 Jbeta primers. Only in-frame clones appear in the TCRdb table, and some are missing; sequencing was by immunoSEQ multiplex PCR. The repertoire holds approximately 190,000 clones, with about 83% as singletons. This sequence originates from a man in his forties or fifties in good health and CMV-seropositive. The sample consisted of PBMCs.

DNA for the CDR3: TGTGCCAGCAGCTTGGGGCTAGCGGGAGGATCGTACGAGCAGTACTTC. Translated: CASSLGLAGGSYEQYF. J is TRBJ2-7 and V is TRBV5-6; the match to TRBD2 covers 11 bases. CDR3 length equals 16 residues. Germline CDR1 and CDR2: SGHDT and YYEEEE. J lost 4 bases, V lost 0 bases, and 6 bases had no gene match.